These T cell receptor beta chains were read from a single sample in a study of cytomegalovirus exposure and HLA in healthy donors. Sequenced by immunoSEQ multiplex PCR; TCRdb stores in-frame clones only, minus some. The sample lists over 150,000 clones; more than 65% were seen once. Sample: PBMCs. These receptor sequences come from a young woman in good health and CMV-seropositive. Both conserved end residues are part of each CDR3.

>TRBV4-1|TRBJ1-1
CASSQEGALGQNAEAFF
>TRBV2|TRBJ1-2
CASSEEHHYGYTF
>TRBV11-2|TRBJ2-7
CASSTIPGSYEQYF
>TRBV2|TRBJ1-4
CASRSGGTNEKLFF
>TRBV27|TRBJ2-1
CASSPGGSGGWFDEQFF
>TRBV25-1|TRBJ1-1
CASSGAYTEAFF
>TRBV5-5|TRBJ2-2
CASSLKGTNTGELFF
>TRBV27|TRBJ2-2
CASSLSATGELFF
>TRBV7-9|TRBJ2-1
CASSLPLGQGYNEQFF
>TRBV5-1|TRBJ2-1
CASSFVGAQKQFF
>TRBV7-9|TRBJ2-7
CATRRGGLDEQYF
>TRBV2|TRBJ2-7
CASQGQTDSYSSYEQYF
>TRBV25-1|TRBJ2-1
CASNGVTYNEQFF
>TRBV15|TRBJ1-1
CATKAGGAAGLNTEAFF
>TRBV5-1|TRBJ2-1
CASSLVVAYNEQFF
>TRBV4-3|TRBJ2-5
CASSQDISSVETQYF
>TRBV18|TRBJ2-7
CASSGFGDEQYF
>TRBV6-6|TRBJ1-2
CASGPGVSYGYTF
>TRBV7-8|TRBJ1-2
CASSPSVGDYGYTF
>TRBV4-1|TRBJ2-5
CASSQPGQQETQYF
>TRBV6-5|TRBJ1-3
CASKENGHSGNTIYF
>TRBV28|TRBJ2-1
CASSLGRRNNEQFF
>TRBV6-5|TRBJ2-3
CASYPDRVHTQYF
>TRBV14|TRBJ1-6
CASRAAGAGSPLHF
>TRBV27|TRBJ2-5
CASSSGLAGGLGTQYF
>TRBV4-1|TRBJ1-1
CASSRHGGTEAFF
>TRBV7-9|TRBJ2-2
CASTTAGGGELFF
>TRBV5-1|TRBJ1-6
CASSLAQGYNSPLHF
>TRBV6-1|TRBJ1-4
CASKELAAPNEKLFF
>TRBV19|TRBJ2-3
CASSPTRGADTQYF
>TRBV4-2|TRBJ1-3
CASSQEGASGNTIYF
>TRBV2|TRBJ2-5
CASSSARLAGFETQYF
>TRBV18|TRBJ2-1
CASSTGSTRGNEQFF
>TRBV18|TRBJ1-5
CASSEGQNQPQHF
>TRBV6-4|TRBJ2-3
CASSPLGADTQYF
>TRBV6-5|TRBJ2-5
CASNPSGGAQETQYF
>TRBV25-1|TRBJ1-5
CASSVADNQPQHF
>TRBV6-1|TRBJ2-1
CASTSGWADEQFF
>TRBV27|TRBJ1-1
CASSFGQGHTEAFF
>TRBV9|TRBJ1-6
CASSVDHRADSPLHF
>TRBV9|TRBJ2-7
CASSGVYSDEQYF
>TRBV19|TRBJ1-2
CASSSPRGAGGVHGYTF
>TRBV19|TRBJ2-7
CARHSRQGEFYEQYF
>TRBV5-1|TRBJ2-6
CASSTISGAGANVLTF
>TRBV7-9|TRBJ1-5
CASSLEGSGYQPQHF
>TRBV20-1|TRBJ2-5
CSGGREETQYF
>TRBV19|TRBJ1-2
CASSPQARARSEVGYTF
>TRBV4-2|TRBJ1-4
CASSQPGQLNEKLFF
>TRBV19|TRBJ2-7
CASSIGRGYEQYF
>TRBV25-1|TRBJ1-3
CASSAETGVRNTIYF
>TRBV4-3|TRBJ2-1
CASSPGEGVAGGYYNEQFF
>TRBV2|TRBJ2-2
CASSSQGGGELFF
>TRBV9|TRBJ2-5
CASSVSGAGGETQYF
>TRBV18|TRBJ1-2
CASSQSEGIPGGYTF
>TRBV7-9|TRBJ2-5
CASSLVLRGFGETQYF
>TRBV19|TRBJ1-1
CASRTTGPTEAFF
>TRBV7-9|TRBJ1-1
CASSPSRGAMTEAFF
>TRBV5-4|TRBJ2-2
CASSTKGVTGELFF
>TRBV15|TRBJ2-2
CATGLAGTAAGELFF